This T cell receptor beta chain was found in a study of CXCR4 blockade with PD-1 therapy in pancreatic cancer (dated by TCRdb to 2018 to 2020). For context, the study as a whole: Multiplex immunohistochemistry and TCRbeta immunosequencing of resected pancreatic ductal adenocarcinoma were combined in the study with ex vivo slice culture in which PD-1 and CXCR4 blockade were tested. To look at intratumoral heterogeneity, the researchers TCR-sequenced two geographically distinct regions from each of 6 tumors. Beyond this particular receptor, the publication reports: Although tumors showed clonal expansion, with a mean productive clonality of approximately 0.15 compared with 0.04 to 0.055 in healthy blood, clonality was not correlated with survival. Because only TCRbeta chains were sequenced, true antigen-specificity overlap among convergent dominant clones remained unconfirmed while awaiting paired alpha-beta single-cell sequencing. A strong correlation was found between amino acid clone frequency and the number of distinct nucleotide rearrangements encoding each amino acid clone, suggesting convergent selection by common tumor antigens.

The CDR3, from cysteine to phenylalanine, totals 18 residues. Just the 54-base CDR3 DNA is kept, in frame starting at base 1. Cut back by 3 bases and 0 bases, the V and J ends lie 18 bases apart. Sequences KGHSH (CDR1) and LQKENI (CDR2) are obtained from the germline V gene. The count of this clone is one. No antigen is known for it. The record has no base qualities; no much larger clone is one base away. The patients who supplied the archived tumor blocks had received no neoadjuvant therapy before resection. The preserved-tissue arm of the study used a few dozen surgical resection samples from some 25 previously untreated pancreatic ductal adenocarcinoma patients. DNA for the resection arm was extracted from ten 5-micron curls of FFPE tumor cut next to the multiplex immunohistochemistry slide. TCRbeta CDR3 regions were immunosequenced from extracted DNA using the immunoSEQ Assay at Adaptive Biotechnologies. For the original study's pipeline: To measure the absolute abundance of each unique TCRbeta CDR3, the sequences were collapsed and filtered. Clonality was calculated as 1 minus Pielou's evenness, using only productive in-frame rearrangements. For regional overlap, the top 100 nucleotide rearrangements were followed across paired samples, and the Morisita index was used to compare paired samples against unrelated samples. Convergence of nucleotide rearrangements onto identical amino acid sequences was assessed with the immunoSEQ Rearrangement Details tool. What TCRdb holds here is the immuneACCESS table cut down to in-frame rearrangements. Part of the clones is not present; checked against another copy, under half of the missing clones reflect an unresolved V gene, and the others are unexplained. V and J calls and clone size are copied from that table; D and trimming were computed from the DNA. This sample gives approximately 17,000 clones in total; about 72% of them show up just once. The ten largest clones add up to 5% to 6.5% of the sample.

Sequencing input: tumor tissue. The sequence came from a human donor with pancreatic ductal adenocarcinoma. The sequence links TRBV18 to TRBJ2-1, with a weak D call of TRBD1 (6 bases match). The CDR3 is CASSPLVQGFGSYNEQFF. The nucleotides are TGTGCCAGCTCACCTCTCGTGCAGGGGTTTGGCTCCTACAATGAGCAGTTCTTC.